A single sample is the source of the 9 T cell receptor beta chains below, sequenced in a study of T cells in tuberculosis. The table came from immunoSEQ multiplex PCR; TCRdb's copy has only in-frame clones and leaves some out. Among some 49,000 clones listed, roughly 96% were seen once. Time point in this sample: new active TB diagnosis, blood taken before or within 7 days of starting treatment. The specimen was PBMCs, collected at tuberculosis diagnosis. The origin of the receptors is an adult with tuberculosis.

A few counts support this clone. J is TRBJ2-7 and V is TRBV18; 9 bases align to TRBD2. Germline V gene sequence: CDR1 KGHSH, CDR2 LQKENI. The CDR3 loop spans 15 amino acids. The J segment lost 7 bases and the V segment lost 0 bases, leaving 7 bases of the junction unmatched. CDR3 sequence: CASSPPTSGGGEQYF. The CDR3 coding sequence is TGTGCCAGCTCACCACCGACTAGCGGAGGGGGAGAGCAGTACTTC.

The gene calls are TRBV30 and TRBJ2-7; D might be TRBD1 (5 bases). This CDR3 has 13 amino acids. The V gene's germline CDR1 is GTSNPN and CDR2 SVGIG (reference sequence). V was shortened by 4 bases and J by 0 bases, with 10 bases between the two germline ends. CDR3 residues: CAWMQGSSYEQYF. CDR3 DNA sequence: TGTGCCTGGATGCAGGGTAGCTCCTACGAGCAGTACTTC. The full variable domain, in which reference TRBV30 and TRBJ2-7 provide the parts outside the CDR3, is SQTIHQWPATLVQPVGSPLSLECTVEGTSNPNLYWYRQAAGRGLQLLFYSVGIGQISSEVPQNLSASRPQDRQFILSSKKLLLSDSGFYLCAWMQGSSYEQYFGPGTRLTVT.

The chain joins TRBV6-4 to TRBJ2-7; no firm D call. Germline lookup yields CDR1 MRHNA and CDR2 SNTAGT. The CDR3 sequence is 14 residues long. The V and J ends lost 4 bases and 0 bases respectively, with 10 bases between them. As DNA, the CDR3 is TGTGCCAGCAGTGCCAGACTGAGCTCCTACGAGCAGTACTTC. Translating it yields CASSARLSSYEQYF.

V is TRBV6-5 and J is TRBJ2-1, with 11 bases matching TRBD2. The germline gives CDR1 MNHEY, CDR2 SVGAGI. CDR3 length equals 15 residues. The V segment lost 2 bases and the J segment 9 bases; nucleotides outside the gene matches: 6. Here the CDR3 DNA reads TGTGCCAGCAGTTACGTTTCTAGCGGGAGGATTGAGCAGTTCTTC. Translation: CASSYVSSGRIEQFF.

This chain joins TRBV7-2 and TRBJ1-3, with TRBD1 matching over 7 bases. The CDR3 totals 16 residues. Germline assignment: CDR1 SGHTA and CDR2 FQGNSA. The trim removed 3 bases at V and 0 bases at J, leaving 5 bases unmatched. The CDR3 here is CASSLSTGVSGNTIYF. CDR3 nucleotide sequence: TGTGCCAGCAGCTTGTCCACAGGGGTCTCTGGAAACACCATATATTTT.

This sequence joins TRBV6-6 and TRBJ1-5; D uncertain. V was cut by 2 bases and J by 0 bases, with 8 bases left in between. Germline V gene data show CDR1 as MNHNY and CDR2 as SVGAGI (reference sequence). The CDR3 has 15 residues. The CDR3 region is CASSYGFYSNQPQHF. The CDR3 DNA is TGTGCCAGCAGTTACGGTTTCTATAGCAATCAGCCCCAGCATTTT.

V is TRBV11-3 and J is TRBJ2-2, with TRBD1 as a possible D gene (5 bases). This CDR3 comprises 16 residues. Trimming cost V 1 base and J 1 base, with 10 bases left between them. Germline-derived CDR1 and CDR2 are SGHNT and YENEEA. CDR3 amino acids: CASSLVGQGNTGELFF. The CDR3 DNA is TGTGCCAGCAGCTTAGTCGGCCAGGGGAACACCGGGGAGCTGTTTTTT.

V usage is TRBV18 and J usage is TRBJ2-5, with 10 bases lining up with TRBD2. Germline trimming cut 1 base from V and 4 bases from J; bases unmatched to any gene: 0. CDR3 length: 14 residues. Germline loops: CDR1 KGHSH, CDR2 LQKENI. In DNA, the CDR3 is TGTGCCAGCTCACCACGACTAGCGGGAGAGACCCAGTACTTC. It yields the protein CASSPRLAGETQYF. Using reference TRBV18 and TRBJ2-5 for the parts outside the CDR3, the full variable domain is NAGVMQNPRHLVRRRGQEARLRCSPMKGHSHVYWYRQLPEEGLKFMVYLQKENIIDESGMPKERFSAEFPKEGPSILRIQQVVRGDSAAYFCASSPRLAGETQYFGPGTRLLVL.

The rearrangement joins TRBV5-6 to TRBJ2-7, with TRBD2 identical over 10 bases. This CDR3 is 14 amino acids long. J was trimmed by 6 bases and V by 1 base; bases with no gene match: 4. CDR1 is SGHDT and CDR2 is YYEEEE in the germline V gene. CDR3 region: CASSLLTSGFEQYF. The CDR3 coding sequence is TGTGCCAGCAGCTTGTTGACTAGCGGGTTCGAGCAGTACTTC.